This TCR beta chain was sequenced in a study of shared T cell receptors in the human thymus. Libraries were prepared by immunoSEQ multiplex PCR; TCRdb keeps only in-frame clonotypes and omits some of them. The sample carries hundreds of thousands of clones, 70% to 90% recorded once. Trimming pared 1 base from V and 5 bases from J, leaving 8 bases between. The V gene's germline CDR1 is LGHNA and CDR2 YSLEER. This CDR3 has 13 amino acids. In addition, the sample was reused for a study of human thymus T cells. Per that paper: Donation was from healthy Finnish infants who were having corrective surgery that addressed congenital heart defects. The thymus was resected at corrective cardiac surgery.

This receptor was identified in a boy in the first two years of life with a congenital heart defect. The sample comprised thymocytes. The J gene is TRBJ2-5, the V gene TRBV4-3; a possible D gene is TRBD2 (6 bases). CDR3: CASSQGGRETQYF. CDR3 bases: TGCGCCAGCAGCCAAGGGGGGAGGGAGACCCAGTACTTC.